Following are 25 T cell receptor beta chains from one sample sequenced in a study of neoadjuvant anti-PD-1 for oral cavity cancer. Clones were read by immunoSEQ multiplex PCR, and TCRdb kept only the in-frame ones, dropping some. The table has 11,000 to 15,000 clones, approximately 67% seen once. Sample: PBMCs, taken before nivolumab (anti-PD-1) treatment. The receptor source for this set is a person aged 40 to 85 with oral cavity squamous cell carcinoma.

The CDR3, as DNA: TGTGCCAGCAGTTACAGGGGGCACACTGAAGCTTTCTTT. Its translation: CASSYRGHTEAFF. The chain couples TRBV28 to TRBJ1-1; the match to TRBD1 covers 9 bases. This CDR3 comprises 13 residues. In germline, CDR1 is MDHEN, CDR2 SYDVKM. V lost 4 bases and J lost 3; bases outside the gene matches: 0.

The V call is TRBV25-1, the J call TRBJ1-1; 7 positions match TRBD1. The trim removed 6 bases at V and 4 bases at J, leaving 5 bases unmatched. Per the germline V gene, CDR1 is MGHDK and CDR2 is SYGVNS. The CDR3 has 13 residues. Written as DNA, the CDR3 is TGTGCCAGCAGGGGACAGCTCCTCACTGAAGCTTTCTTT. Translation: CASRGQLLTEAFF.

This clone has just one count. The chain joins TRBV7-3 to TRBJ2-7; 13 nucleotides match TRBD2. The CDR3 totals 15 residues. The germline CDR1 and CDR2 sequences are SGHTA and FQGTGA. Trimming took 2 bases from V and 5 from J; bases not matched to a gene: 3. The CDR3 loop is CASSLGLAGAHEQYF. The CDR3 DNA is TGTGCCAGCAGCTTAGGACTAGCGGGAGCCCACGAGCAGTACTTC. Variable domain in full (rest from reference TRBV7-3 and TRBJ2-7): GAGVSQTPSNKVTEKGKYVELRCDPISGHTALYWYRQSLGQGPEFLIYFQGTGAADDSGLPNDRFFAVRPEGSVSTLKIQRTERGDSAVYLCASSLGLAGAHEQYFGPGTRLTVT.

The V call is TRBV6-1, the J call TRBJ1-2; 7 bases match TRBD1. Per the germline V gene, CDR1 is MNHNS and CDR2 is SASEGT. This CDR3 comprises 14 residues. V gave up 3 bases and J gave up 0 bases; unmatched junction bases: 1. CDR3 DNA sequence: TGTGCCAGCAGTGAGGGGACAGCTAACTATGGCTACACCTTC. This codes for CASSEGTANYGYTF.

V usage is TRBV7-2 and J usage is TRBJ2-7, with D tentatively TRBD2 (6 bases). Trimming cost V 4 bases and J 1 base, with 11 bases left between them. The CDR3 length is 14 residues. Germline loops: CDR1 SGHTA, CDR2 FQGNSA. CDR3 bases: TGTGCCAGCAGCTACCGGGAGTTTTCCTACGAGCAGTACTTC. Translating gives CASSYREFSYEQYF.

This clone was detected a few times. The J gene is TRBJ2-1, the V gene TRBV10-1; 13 bases agree with TRBD2. V was clipped by 3 bases and J by 6 bases; unmatched bases: 5. The CDR3 has 16 residues. The V gene's germline CDR1 is WNHNN and CDR2 SYGVQD (reference sequence). CDR3 amino acids: CASSEYGLAGANEQFF. For the CDR3, the DNA is TGCGCCAGCAGTGAATACGGACTAGCGGGGGCCAATGAGCAGTTCTTC.

The chain has TRBV21-1 and TRBJ1-1. TRBV21-1 is deemed a pseudogene. This CDR3 has 16 amino acids. CDR3 coding DNA: TGTCCCTCAGCAACGGGCGTGGGGGAGTTAACCACTGAAGCTTTCTTT. This codes for CPSATGVGELTTEAFF.

V is TRBV7-9 and J is TRBJ1-1, with D hard to call. Trimming removed 2 bases at V and 1 base at J, with 5 bases between. Germline loops: CDR1 SEHNR, CDR2 FQNEAQ (reference sequence). The CDR3 spans 13 residues. This CDR3 is CASSLRQNTEAFF. CDR3 in DNA: TGTGCCAGCAGCTTACGACAGAACACTGAAGCTTTCTTT.

The chain has TRBV6-6 and TRBJ2-7; TRBD1 might be the D (6 bases). V shed 0 bases and J shed 6 bases, with 12 bases lying between them. There are 14 residues in the CDR3. Looked up from germline, CDR1 is MNHNY and CDR2 is SVGAGI (reference sequence). The CDR3 protein is CASSYSYRAGEQYF. The CDR3 nucleotides read TGTGCCAGCAGTTACTCATACAGGGCGGGCGAGCAGTACTTC.

The CDR3 spells CASSLWELAGVATGELFF. CDR3 sequence (DNA): TGCGCCAGCAGCTTGTGGGAACTAGCGGGAGTGGCTACCGGGGAGCTGTTTTTT. The chain is built from TRBV5-1 and TRBJ2-2; TRBD2 agrees at 11 bases. This CDR3 has 18 residues. The V gene end was trimmed by 1 base and the J gene end by 5 bases; junction bases not matched to a gene: 10. Germline-derived CDR1 and CDR2 are SGHRS and YFSETQ.

This clone was seen only a few times. This chain uses TRBV10-1 with TRBJ1-1; D ambiguous. Per germline, CDR1 WNHNN and CDR2 SYGVQD (reference sequence). CDR3 length equals 13 residues. V lost 6 bases and J lost 2, with 10 bases in between. This chain's CDR3 is CASRALLNTEAFF. The CDR3 DNA reads TGCGCCAGCAGAGCACTTCTTAACACTGAAGCTTTCTTT.

The chain combines TRBV5-1 with TRBJ2-3; a possible D gene is TRBD2 (5 bases). The germline gives CDR1 SGHRS, CDR2 YFSETQ. V was trimmed by 4 bases and J by 0 bases, leaving 12 bases between them. This CDR3 contains 15 residues. The CDR3 coding sequence is TGCGCCAGCAGCACCGGGGATTCTAGCACAGATACGCAGTATTTT. This codes for CASSTGDSSTDTQYF.

J is TRBJ1-5 and V is TRBV7-6, with D perhaps matching TRBD1 (6 bases). CDR3 length: 18 residues. Germline CDR1 SGHVS, CDR2 FNYEAQ. The V gene lost 0 bases and the J gene lost 3 bases, with 18 bases spanning the gap. The CDR3 nucleotides are TGTGCCAGCAGCTTAGCCATCAGGGGATCGCTGGACAATCAGCCCCAGCATTTT. This sequence encodes CASSLAIRGSLDNQPQHF.

A remark on this clone: At one end the junction does not follow the germline gene, possibly because of a read error. V gene TRBV7-3 combines with J gene TRBJ1-1; D is unresolved. The germline CDR1 and CDR2 sequences are SGHTA and FQGTGA. The CDR3 is made up of 14 amino acids. CDR3 sequence (DNA): TGTGCCAGCAGCCTAACCGGAGGCGGCACTGAAGCTTTCTTT. Protein: CASSLTGGGTEAFF.

The chain has TRBV13 and TRBJ1-1; 9 nucleotides match TRBD1. The V gene's germline CDR1 is PRHDT and CDR2 FYEKMQ (reference sequence). The CDR3 sequence is 15 residues long. The V and J ends lost 8 bases and 0 bases, in that order; junction bases with no gene match: 7. The DNA of the CDR3 is TGTGCCAGCGCACAGGGGGCCGCCATGAACACTGAAGCTTTCTTT. The encoded protein is CASAQGAAMNTEAFF.

The chain carries TRBV9 and TRBJ2-3, with 10 bases identical to TRBD2. Germline CDR1 reads SGDLS; CDR2 reads YYNGEE. The CDR3 contains 14 residues. V was clipped by 4 bases and J by 6 bases; unmatched bases: 5. The CDR3 sequence is CASSSGGAQDTQYF. The CDR3, as DNA: TGTGCCAGCAGCAGCGGGGGGGCCCAGGATACGCAGTATTTT. The entire variable domain, with the rest obtained from reference TRBV9 and TRBJ2-3, is as follows: DSGVTQTPKHLITATGQRVTLRCSPRSGDLSVYWYQQSLDQGLQFLIQYYNGEERAKGNILERFSAQQFPDLHSELNLSSLELGDSALYFCASSSGGAQDTQYFGPGTRLTVL.

The CDR3 here is CASRPLGRGRTPDTQYF. For the CDR3, the DNA is TGTGCAAGTCGCCCGTTGGGGCGCGGGAGGACGCCAGATACGCAGTATTTT. The V gene is TRBV12-2, the J gene TRBJ2-3; whether TRBD2, the table's D call, matches the DNA was not checked. TRBV12-2 is an annotated pseudogene. The CDR3 runs 17 residues.

The gene calls are TRBV10-3 and TRBJ1-5; a possible D gene is TRBD1 (5 bases). The CDR3 is made up of 13 amino acids. Per germline, CDR1 ENHRY and CDR2 SYGVKD. The germline V and J ends were trimmed by 11 bases and 4 bases, with 15 bases remaining between them. The CDR3 region has the DNA TGTGCCTCGACAGAAGTTTATAATCAGCCCCAGCATTTT. The encoded protein is CASTEVYNQPQHF.

The chain links TRBV7-8 to TRBJ2-2, with TRBD1 identical over 12 bases. From germline, CDR1 is SGHVS and CDR2 FQNEAQ. With V trimmed by 1 base and J by 5 bases, 5 bases remained unmatched. This CDR3 is 17 amino acids long. The CDR3 loop reads CASSLVGTGGATGELFF. CDR3 coding DNA: TGTGCCAGCAGCTTAGTAGGGACAGGGGGCGCGACCGGGGAGCTGTTTTTT.

The chain uses TRBV27 and TRBJ1-1; D may be TRBD1 (6 bases). The germline V gene encodes CDR1 MNHEY and CDR2 SMNVEV (reference sequence). V dropped 3 bases and J dropped 3 bases, with 20 bases sitting between them. The CDR3 runs to 17 residues. CDR3 region: CASSFRLTGLADTEAFF. The CDR3 nucleotides read TGTGCCAGCAGTTTTCGGTTGACAGGCCTCGCGGACACTGAAGCTTTCTTT.

The rearrangement joins TRBV6-6 to TRBJ2-2, with TRBD2 as a possible D gene (5 bases). V lost 1 base, J lost 5 bases, and 8 bases lay in between. The CDR3 has 14 amino acids. CDR1 is MNHNY and CDR2 is SVGAGI in the germline V gene (reference sequence). CDR3 nucleotide sequence: TGTGCCAGCAGTTACTTGAGGGAGACCGGGGAGCTGTTTTTT. Its translation is CASSYLRETGELFF.

This sequence joins TRBV30 and TRBJ1-2; TRBD1 is a possible D gene (5 bases). V lost 7 bases to trimming and J lost 8 bases, with 14 bases between them. Germline loops: CDR1 GTSNPN, CDR2 SVGIG (reference sequence). This CDR3 has 11 amino acids. CDR3 loop: CASGTGGGYTF. The CDR3, as DNA: TGTGCCTCCGGGACCGGGGGAGGCTACACCTTC. Variable domain in full (rest from reference TRBV30 and TRBJ1-2): SQTIHQWPATLVQPVGSPLSLECTVEGTSNPNLYWYRQAAGRGLQLLFYSVGIGQISSEVPQNLSASRPQDRQFILSSKKLLLSDSGFYLCASGTGGGYTFGSGTRLTVV.

CDR3 sequence reads: CASSEATGLGEKLFF. CDR3 in DNA: TGTGCCAGCAGTGAAGCGACGGGCCTGGGGGAAAAACTGTTTTTT. The chain is built from TRBV2 and TRBJ1-4; D is unclear. V shed 0 bases and J shed 8 bases, with 13 bases lying between them. Looked up from germline, CDR1 is SNHLY and CDR2 is FYNNEI. The CDR3 is 15 amino acids.

The V gene is TRBV27, the J gene TRBJ2-1; 13 bases agree with TRBD2. This CDR3 region has 18 residues. Germline-derived CDR1 and CDR2 are MNHEY and SMNVEV (reference sequence). Germline trimming cut 5 bases from V and 2 bases from J; bases unmatched to any gene: 9. The DNA of the CDR3 is TGTGCCAGCAGTCTACGGACTAGCGGGGGATTCCCCTACAATGAGCAGTTCTTC. It yields the protein CASSLRTSGGFPYNEQFF.

The chain recombines TRBV5-1 with TRBJ2-7; 7 bases are a match to TRBD1. Germline CDR1 and CDR2: SGHRS and YFSETQ. CDR3 size: 14 residues. Trimming at V came to 4 bases and at J to 3 bases, leaving 7 bases not matched to a gene. The CDR3 loop reads CASSKTQGNYEQYF. The CDR3 bases are TGCGCCAGCAGCAAAACACAGGGGAACTACGAGCAGTACTTC.